This paragraph covers one T cell receptor beta chain sequence. The source of the sample is a study of blood T cell repertoires in COVID-19. A COVID-19 case had been met by exposed participants during the 2 weeks before study entry. Method: immunoSEQ multiplex PCR; TCRdb's copy keeps in-frame clones and lacks some. The sample comprises about 270,000 clones, 85% to 95% of which are singletons, and about 3% rests with the top ten. Germline CDR1 reads LNHDA; CDR2 reads SQIVND (reference sequence). The CDR3 length is 14 residues. The ends were cut back, 9 bases at V and 7 bases at J, with 21 bases in the middle.

This TCR was recovered from a man in his forties who had been exposed to COVID-19. The sequencing input was PBMCs or T cells enriched from blood (not recorded which). The genes are TRBV19 and TRBJ1-2; no definite D call. The CDR3 coding sequence is TGTGCCAGCGTTATTGGAGGAGGGTCTCGTGGCTACACCTTC. The encoded protein is CASVIGGGSRGYTF.